A single sample is the source of the 19 T cell receptor beta chains below, sequenced in a study of vaccination and CD4 T cells after COVID-19. Sequencing of cultured CD4+ T cell DNA used the Oncomine TCR Beta short-read assay. Each CDR3 protein gets one entry after TCRdb re-called the PCR reads with MiXCR. The sample carries about 11,000 distinct CDR3 sequences, around 70% recorded once. Documented treatment: roughly ten-day PBMC culture with coronavirus spike peptide pools or control peptides (ViraFEST assay). No antigen is known for these receptors. Sequenced: CD4+ T cells from blood, cultured in vitro. All receptors derive from a human donor who had recovered from COVID-19.

This clonotype is labeled as medium-sized. The V gene is TRBV2, the J gene TRBJ2-7; 7 bases map to TRBD1. This CDR3 contains 14 residues. V lost 4 bases, J lost 2 bases, and 5 bases stayed unmatched. Germline assignment: CDR1 SNHLY and CDR2 FYNNEI. The CDR3, as DNA: TGTGCCAGCAGTGTAGGGACAGAAGCCTACGAGCAGTACTTC. Translating it yields CASSVGTEAYEQYF.

V and J are TRBV28 and TRBJ1-3; 7 bases line up with TRBD1. This CDR3 region has 12 residues. Unmatched junction bases numbered 2, after V lost 5 bases and J lost 7 bases. CDR1 and CDR2 (germline): MDHEN, SYDVKM. CDR3 sequence: CASSLTGNTIYF. The CDR3 DNA sequence: TGTGCCAGCAGTCTGACAGGGAACACCATATATTTT.

This chain links TRBV7-2 with TRBJ2-1; TRBD1 or TRBD2 may be the D gene (6 bases each). V was cut by 2 bases and J by 7 bases, with 9 bases left in between. Germline CDR1 SGHTA, CDR2 FQGNSA. The CDR3 is made up of 13 amino acids. DNA for the CDR3: TGTGCCAGCAGCTTACAGGGGACTAATGAGCAGTTCTTC. Translating it yields CASSLQGTNEQFF.

The genes are TRBV6-1 and TRBJ1-1; D is perhaps TRBD1 (5 bases). CDR1 is MNHNS and CDR2 is SASEGT in the germline V gene. V lost 5 bases and J lost 1, with 11 bases in between. The CDR3 is 14 amino acids. In nucleotides, the CDR3 is TGTGCCAGCAGTAAGGACGGGGCGAACACTGAAGCTTTCTTT. It yields the protein CASSKDGANTEAFF.

J is TRBJ2-5 and V is TRBV6-1; TRBD1 matches 7 bases. Per germline, CDR1 MNHNS and CDR2 SASEGT. The trim removed 5 bases at V and 4 bases at J, leaving 4 bases unmatched. This CDR3 is built from 13 residues. CDR3 loop: CASSRRQGETQYF. CDR3 in DNA: TGTGCCAGCAGTCGCCGACAGGGAGAGACCCAGTACTTC.

V usage is TRBV7-2 and J usage is TRBJ2-7; the D is unclear. This CDR3 is 13 amino acids long. Germline CDR1 SGHTA, CDR2 FQGNSA. V was cut by 5 bases and J by 6 bases, with 14 bases left in between. The DNA of the CDR3 is TGTGCCAGCAGCCTCATATCAAAGGGCGAGCAGTACTTC. The encoded protein is CASSLISKGEQYF. Using reference TRBV7-2 and TRBJ2-7 for the parts outside the CDR3, the full variable domain is GAGVSQSPSNKVTEKGKDVELRCDPISGHTALYWYRQSLGQGLEFLIYFQGNSAPDKSGLPSDRFSAERTGGSVSTLTIQRTQQEDSAVYLCASSLISKGEQYFGPGTRLTVT.

As DNA, the CDR3 is TGCAGTGCTAGGACCCAAGGGAGTTTAACGCTGAGATACTATGGCTACACCTTC. Translating gives CSARTQGSLTLRYYGYTF. The V and J genes are TRBV20-1 and TRBJ1-2; no reliable D call. CDR3 length equals 18 residues. Germline V lookup: CDR1 DFQATT, CDR2 SNEGSKA (reference sequence). The V gene lost 3 bases and the J gene lost 3 bases, with 26 bases spanning the gap.

J is TRBJ1-1 and V is TRBV7-2, with D tentatively TRBD1 (6 bases). Trimming removed 5 bases from V and 7 bases from J, with 8 bases in between. The CDR3 covers 11 residues. In germline, CDR1 is SGHTA, CDR2 FQGNSA. CDR3 residues: CASSQQGEAFF. DNA of the CDR3: TGTGCCAGCAGCCAACAGGGTGAAGCTTTCTTT.

This chain joins TRBV19 and TRBJ2-7; D is undetermined. V shed 3 bases and J shed 3 bases, with 6 bases lying between them. The CDR3 length is 12 residues. CDR1 is LNHDA and CDR2 is SQIVND in the germline V gene (reference sequence). The CDR3 DNA follows: TGTGCCAGTAGTATGGCAGGCTACGAGCAGTACTTC. This translates into CASSMAGYEQYF.

The table lists this clonotype with a few counts. The chain has TRBV7-2 and TRBJ1-5; 8 bases are shared with TRBD1. Germline V gives CDR1 SGHTA, CDR2 FQGNSA. J lost 7 bases, V lost 6 bases, and 8 bases had no gene match. The length of the CDR3 is 14 residues. The CDR3 spells CASRPTGGSQPQHF. CDR3 bases: TGTGCCAGCAGGCCCACAGGGGGAAGCCAGCCCCAGCATTTT.

The gene calls are TRBV20-1 and TRBJ2-5; TRBD1 is a possible D gene (5 bases). V gave up 6 bases and J gave up 2 bases, with 16 bases separating them. Germline CDR1 reads DFQATT; CDR2 reads SNEGSKA (reference sequence). The CDR3 extends over 14 amino acids. The CDR3 protein is CSAGDSRKQETQYF. CDR3 DNA: TGCAGTGCCGGAGACAGTCGAAAACAAGAGACCCAGTACTTC.

This chain uses TRBV20-1 with TRBJ1-1; D might be TRBD1 (6 bases). This CDR3 contains 11 residues. The germline V gene has CDR1 DFQATT and CDR2 SNEGSKA (reference sequence). V lost 6 bases to trimming and J lost 8 bases, with 13 bases between them. Here the CDR3 DNA reads TGCAGTGCCCAAAGGGGGGAGGAAGCTTTCTTT. It codes for CSAQRGEEAFF.

This clonotype has just one count. The CDR3 reads CATSDLDRRYGYTF. DNA of the CDR3: TGTGCCACCAGTGATTTGGACAGGAGATATGGCTACACCTTC. This sequence joins TRBV24-1 and TRBJ1-2, with a possible D match to TRBD1 (6 bases). The V gene lost 0 bases and the J gene lost 5 bases, with 9 bases spanning the gap. The CDR3 consists of 14 residues. Germline V gene data show CDR1 as KGHDR and CDR2 as SFDVKD.

The genes are TRBV28 and TRBJ2-7, with D possibly being TRBD2 (5 bases). The CDR3 loop spans 16 amino acids. V lost 1 base to trimming and J lost 2 bases, with 15 bases between them. Germline CDR1 is MDHEN and CDR2 is SYDVKM. The chain's CDR3 is CASSLLRGLSPYEQYF. CDR3 nucleotide sequence: TGTGCCAGCAGTTTATTGAGAGGGCTGTCACCCTACGAGCAGTACTTC.

This clonotype was seen more than once but under ten times. This chain links TRBV20-1 with TRBJ1-2; D possibly corresponds to TRBD1 (6 bases). This CDR3 has 11 residues. V was clipped by 6 bases and J by 7 bases, with 12 bases between them. Germline V gene data show CDR1 as DFQATT and CDR2 as SNEGSKA (reference sequence). The CDR3 spells CSATGSGGYTF. The CDR3 DNA follows: TGCAGTGCCACAGGGAGCGGTGGCTACACCTTC.

This chain joins TRBV4-1 and TRBJ1-5, with 11 nucleotides matching TRBD1. CDR3 length: 16 amino acids. CDR1 and CDR2 (germline): MGHRA, YSYEKL. V lost 1 base, J lost 1 base, and 0 bases stayed unmatched. CDR3 bases: TGCGCCAGCAGCCAAGGGGACAGGGGGAGCAATCAGCCCCAGCATTTT. Protein sequence: CASSQGDRGSNQPQHF.

J is TRBJ2-3 and V is TRBV6-1, with D possibly matching TRBD1 (7 bases). The V and J ends lost 2 bases and 6 bases respectively, with 12 bases between them. The CDR3 covers 14 residues. Looked up from germline, CDR1 is MNHNS and CDR2 is SASEGT. The DNA of the CDR3 is TGTGCCAGCAGTGAACGGAGGGGGCGGGATACGCAGTATTTT. As protein: CASSERRGRDTQYF.

A few counts support this clonotype. The rearrangement joins TRBV20-1 to TRBJ2-5; D uncertain. Trimming cost V 3 bases and J 0 bases, with 5 bases left between them. The CDR3 runs 12 residues. Germline CDR1 and CDR2: DFQATT and SNEGSKA (reference sequence). CDR3 amino acids: CSARGHQETQYF. CDR3 bases: TGCAGTGCTAGGGGTCACCAAGAGACCCAGTACTTC.

This chain joins TRBV28 and TRBJ1-1; no firm D call. Germline V CDR1 and CDR2: MDHEN, SYDVKM. The V end was cut by 3 bases, the J end by 4 bases, with 15 bases between. The CDR3 is made up of 15 amino acids. CDR3 amino acids: CASSLLQTERTEAFF. CDR3 bases: TGTGCCAGCAGTTTGTTACAGACGGAGCGCACTGAAGCTTTCTTT. Together with reference TRBV28 and TRBJ1-1, the CDR3 gives the full variable domain: DVKVTQSSRYLVKRTGEKVFLECVQDMDHENMFWYRQDPGLGLRLIYFSYDVKMKEKGDIPEGYSVSREKKERFSLILESASTNQTSMYLCASSLLQTERTEAFFGQGTRLTVV.